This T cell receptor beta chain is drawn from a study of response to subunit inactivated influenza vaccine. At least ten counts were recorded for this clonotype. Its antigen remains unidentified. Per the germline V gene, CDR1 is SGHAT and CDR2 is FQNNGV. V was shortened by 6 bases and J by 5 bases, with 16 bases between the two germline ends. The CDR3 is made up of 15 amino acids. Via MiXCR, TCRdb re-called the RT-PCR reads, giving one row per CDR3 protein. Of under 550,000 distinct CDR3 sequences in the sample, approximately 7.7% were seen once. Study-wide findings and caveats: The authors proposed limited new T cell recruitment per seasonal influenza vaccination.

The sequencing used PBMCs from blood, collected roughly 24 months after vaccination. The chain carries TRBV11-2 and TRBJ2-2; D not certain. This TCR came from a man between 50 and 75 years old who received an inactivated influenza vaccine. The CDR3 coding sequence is TGTGCCAGCAGTAGGGAAAACGCAGGAACCGGGGAGCTGTTTTTT. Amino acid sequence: CASSRENAGTGELFF.